These 9 T cell receptor beta chains were sequenced from one sample in a study of spatial heterogeneity in lung cancer. Time point reported: sample taken at primary tumor resection. Extraction of whole RNA from tumor, nontumor lung or frozen PBMC preceded unsorted sequencing. TCRdb re-called the 5' RACE reads with MiXCR, one entry per CDR3 protein. The data hold about 39,000 distinct CDR3 sequences, with 5.8% observed a single time. The source was PBMCs, collected at surgery. The receptors originated from a male donor with early-stage non-small cell lung cancer.

This clonotype has at least ten counts. The V gene is TRBV20-1, the J gene TRBJ2-3; possible D gene TRBD2, 6 bases. CDR1 DFQATT and CDR2 SNEGSKA come from the germline V gene (reference sequence). CDR3 length equals 16 residues. Trimming cost V 1 base and J 0 bases, with 14 bases left between them. As DNA, the CDR3 is TGCAGTGCTAGAGCCCTACTAGCAGAAAGCACAGATACGCAGTATTTT. This encodes CSARALLAESTDTQYF.

By frequency in the sample, this clonotype is medium-sized. This chain uses TRBV7-9 with TRBJ2-3; D is perhaps TRBD2 (5 bases). The V end was cut by 4 bases, the J end by 5 bases, with 13 bases between. The CDR3 contains 14 residues. Germline CDR1 is SEHNR and CDR2 is FQNEAQ (reference sequence). The CDR3 nucleotides read TGTGCCAGCAGCTGGACTCATAATATAGATACGCAGTATTTT. It is translated as CASSWTHNIDTQYF.

This clonotype appeared many times. This rearrangement joins TRBV28 to TRBJ2-5, with TRBD1 as a possible D gene (5 bases). V was trimmed by 3 bases and J by 1 base, leaving 12 bases between them. The CDR3 length is 15 residues. Germline V CDR1 and CDR2: MDHEN, SYDVKM. The CDR3 nucleotides read TGTGCCAGCAGTTTTAACAGGCGATCCCAAGAGACCCAGTACTTC. This codes for CASSFNRRSQETQYF.

The V gene is TRBV2, the J gene TRBJ1-1, with 7 bases identical to TRBD1. J lost 4 bases, V lost 6 bases, and 5 bases had no gene match. CDR3 length: 13 residues. Germline V gives CDR1 SNHLY, CDR2 FYNNEI. The CDR3 protein is CASRVDRATEAFF. CDR3 in DNA: TGTGCCAGCAGGGTAGACAGGGCCACTGAAGCTTTCTTT.

This clonotype was seen many times. The chain has TRBV15 and TRBJ2-2; 8 positions match TRBD1. Unmatched junction bases numbered 5, after V lost 1 base and J lost 7 bases. CDR3 length equals 15 residues. Germline-derived CDR1 and CDR2 are LNHNV and YYDKDF (reference sequence). CDR3 loop: CATSRGTGSIGELFF. CDR3 nucleotide sequence: TGTGCCACCAGCAGAGGGACAGGGAGTATCGGGGAGCTGTTTTTT.

This clonotype has a count of ten or more. The genes are TRBV28 and TRBJ2-7; the match to TRBD2 covers 11 bases. With 5 bases clipped from V and 2 bases from J, the junction kept 5 bases outside the gene matches. This CDR3 is built from 15 residues. Germline CDR1 MDHEN, CDR2 SYDVKM. Written as DNA, the CDR3 is TGTGCCAGCAGTAGTCCGGGACTAGCGGCCTACGAGCAGTACTTC. Amino acid sequence: CASSSPGLAAYEQYF.

The V and J genes are TRBV7-3 and TRBJ2-1; 9 bases fit TRBD2. Germline V lookup: CDR1 SGHTA, CDR2 FQGTGA. This CDR3 is built from 17 residues. With V trimmed by 5 bases and J by 5 bases, 13 bases remained unmatched. CDR3 in amino acids: CASSRGLSSGEDNEQFF. As DNA, the CDR3 is TGTGCCAGCAGCCGCGGCCTGTCTAGCGGGGAAGACAATGAGCAGTTCTTC.

V and J are TRBV7-3 and TRBJ1-1, with D maybe TRBD1 (5 bases). Per germline, CDR1 SGHTA and CDR2 FQGTGA. With 3 bases removed from V and 4 bases from J, the gap between germline ends came to 9 bases. This CDR3 contains 13 residues. The CDR3 here is CASSFKGSTEAFF. The CDR3 DNA reads TGTGCCAGCAGCTTTAAGGGGTCCACTGAAGCTTTCTTT.

CDR3 sequence reads: CASSPQGKSTNEKLFF. The CDR3 DNA is TGCGCCAGCAGCCCTCAGGGAAAATCAACTAATGAAAAACTGTTTTTT. The rearrangement uses TRBV4-3 and TRBJ1-4, with D maybe TRBD1 (5 bases). Germline CDR1 and CDR2: LGHNA and YSLEER. CDR3 length: 16 amino acids. V lost 4 bases and J lost 0, with 12 bases in between.